The subject of this entry is one T cell receptor (beta chain). The target antigen is unknown. Libraries were prepared by immunoSEQ multiplex PCR; TCRdb keeps only in-frame clonotypes and omits some of them. This table has about 110,000 clones, 81% appearing once. The entry originates in a study of T cell responses to AZD1222 COVID-19 vaccine. Across the study: Whether given at about 4 or about 12 weeks, second doses were pooled. Study-level findings and limits: Across spike, vaccine-associated CD4 TCRs were found, dominant at 160-218 and 743-854. Clonal diversity was possibly underestimated; the donors were predominantly white British and more often female. In the spike-specific TCR repertoire, nearly half reportedly target unmutated variant regions.

This CDR3 has 15 residues. With 6 bases clipped from V and 7 bases from J, the junction kept 14 bases outside the gene matches. Germline V gene sequence: CDR1 SGHRS, CDR2 YFSETQ. The rearrangement joins TRBV5-1 to TRBJ2-7; 9 nucleotides line up with TRBD2. The input for sequencing was peripheral blood, taken on day 0 of AZD1222 vaccination. This clonotype was obtained from an adult in good health. The CDR3 sequence: CASTSERGAREEQYF. CDR3 nucleotide sequence: TGCGCCAGCACCTCCGAGCGGGGGGCGCGTGAAGAGCAGTACTTC.